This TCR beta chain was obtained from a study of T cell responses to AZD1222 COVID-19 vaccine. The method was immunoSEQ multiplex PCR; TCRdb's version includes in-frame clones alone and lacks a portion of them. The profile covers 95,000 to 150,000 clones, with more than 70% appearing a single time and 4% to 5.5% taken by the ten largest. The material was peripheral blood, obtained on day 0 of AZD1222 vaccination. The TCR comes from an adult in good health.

The CDR3 sequence: CSVGSYNEQFF. CDR3 in DNA: TGCAGCGTTGGGAGCTACAATGAGCAGTTCTTC. V is TRBV29-1 and J is TRBJ2-1; no clear D. Germline V lookup: CDR1 SQVTM, CDR2 ANQGSEA. V gave up 4 bases and J gave up 3 bases, with 4 bases separating them. This CDR3 has 11 amino acids.